A single T cell receptor beta chain is shown here with its context. Antigen specificity is unknown. The CDR3 covers 12 residues. Germline V lookup: CDR1 SGHNT, CDR2 YYREEE (reference sequence). The trim removed 4 bases at V and 6 bases at J, leaving 3 bases unmatched. Expressed TCRB transcripts got sequenced, as all isolated RNA was reverse transcribed. The method was immunoSEQ multiplex PCR; TCRdb's version includes in-frame clones alone and lacks a portion of them. The sample yields approximately 170,000 clones, about 7.8% seen once. The data were obtained in a study of beta chain features in type 1 diabetes. General study points: Patients with Type 1 diabetes showed moderately but significantly shorter TCRB CDR3s in all four CD4+ subsets.

Sequencing used central memory CD4+ T cells from blood. The chain links TRBV5-4 to TRBJ2-7; 8 bases are a match to TRBD1. The TCR originated in a woman aged 40 to 50 with type 1 diabetes. The CDR3 DNA sequence: TGTGCCAGCAGCCGACAGGGGATCGAGCAGTACTTC. Its protein is CASSRQGIEQYF.